This record concerns one T cell receptor beta chain sequence. Its specificity is unknown. Subsets obtained from CD4+ cells comprised CD45RA+ naive and CD45RA-negative memory cells. At the deep level, the assay was run. Only in-frame clones appear in the TCRdb table, and some are missing; sequencing was by immunoSEQ multiplex PCR. The top ten clones hold around 0.45% of a sample with approximately 1,500,000 clones, around 98% of them seen once. This sample stems from a study of shared clonotypes between healthy human individuals. Overall study results and limits: Rarefaction revealed incomplete sorted-subset sequencing despite large depth. Researchers found naive subsets generally carried larger estimated richness than memory subsets.

Sample: naive CD4+ T cells sorted from blood. The subset is: CD45RA+ positively selected. The receptor comes from a man younger than 40 in good health.

As DNA, the CDR3 is TGTGCCACCAGCAGAACGACAGGGGTTTACAATGAGCAGTTCTTC. Translated, it gives CATSRTTGVYNEQFF. This rearrangement joins TRBV15 to TRBJ2-1; 8 positions match TRBD1. The CDR3 has 15 amino acids. Germline lookup yields CDR1 LNHNV and CDR2 YYDKDF (reference sequence). The J segment lost 4 bases and the V segment lost 2 bases, leaving 4 bases of the junction unmatched.